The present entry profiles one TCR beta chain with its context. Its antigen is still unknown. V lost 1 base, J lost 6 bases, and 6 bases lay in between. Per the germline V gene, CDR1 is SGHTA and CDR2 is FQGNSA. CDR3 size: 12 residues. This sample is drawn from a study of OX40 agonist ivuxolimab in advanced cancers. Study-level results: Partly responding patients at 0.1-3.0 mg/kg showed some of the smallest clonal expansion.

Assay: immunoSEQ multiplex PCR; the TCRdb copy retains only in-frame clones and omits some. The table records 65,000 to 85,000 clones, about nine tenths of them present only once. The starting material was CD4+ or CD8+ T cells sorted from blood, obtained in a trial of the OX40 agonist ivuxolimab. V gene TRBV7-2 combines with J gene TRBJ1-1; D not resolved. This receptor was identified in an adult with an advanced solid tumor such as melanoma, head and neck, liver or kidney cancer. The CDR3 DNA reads TGTGCCAGCAGCTTAGTGAGAGCTGAAGCTTTCTTT. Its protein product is CASSLVRAEAFF.